The text below deals with one T cell receptor beta chain. Its antigen is not identified. CDR1 and CDR2 from the germline V gene are SEHNR and FQNEAQ (reference sequence). This CDR3 contains 14 residues. Deletions cut 10 bases from V and 1 base from J, with 15 bases between. This entry comes from a study of beta chain features in type 1 diabetes. Study outcomes and limitations: The similarity of naive, central memory and Treg TCRB repertoires appeared greater among patients than among healthy donors. Cells that show high TCR expression could be over-represented by cDNA sequencing.

Expressed TCRB transcripts were sequenced because the isolated RNA had all been reverse transcribed beforehand. Here immunoSEQ multiplex PCR was the method, and the copy in TCRdb shows in-frame clones only, minus some. In the table there are hundreds of thousands of clones, roughly a sixth of which are singletons. The V gene is TRBV7-9, the J gene TRBJ2-3; perhaps TRBD2 as D (6 bases). Sequenced: naive CD4+ T cells from blood. The TCR originated in a man aged 18 to 29 in good health. The CDR3 coding sequence is TGTGCCACCAATCCCAGGAGGGGCACAGATACGCAGTATTTT. The encoded protein is CATNPRRGTDTQYF.